Here is one T cell receptor (beta chain) with its context. Its antigen is still unknown. This entry comes from a study of PD-1 blockade in classical Hodgkin lymphoma. Measured with immunoSEQ multiplex PCR; TCRdb has only the in-frame clones, and not every one. Here the sample spans over 20,000 clones, roughly four fifths being singletons. All patients relapsed after autologous stem cell transplantation, and brentuximab vedotin exposure varied. Study-wide points: A significant rise in TCR diversity was seen by C4D1 for CD4+ cells but not for CD8+ cells. Baseline diversity resembling that of newly diagnosed patients was seen in complete responders.

The starting material was peripheral blood mononuclear cells (PBMCs), obtained before the second cycle of nivolumab. This clonotype was sampled from a human donor with classical Hodgkin lymphoma.

This CDR3 reads CASSQPGLAEQETQYF. As DNA, the CDR3 is TGCGCCAGCAGCCAACCGGGACTAGCGGAACAAGAGACCCAGTACTTC. The V gene is TRBV5-1, the J gene TRBJ2-5; TRBD2 aligns across 11 bases. This CDR3 is 16 amino acids long. Germline loops: CDR1 SGHRS, CDR2 YFSETQ. With V trimmed by 4 bases and J by 2 bases, 7 bases remained unmatched.